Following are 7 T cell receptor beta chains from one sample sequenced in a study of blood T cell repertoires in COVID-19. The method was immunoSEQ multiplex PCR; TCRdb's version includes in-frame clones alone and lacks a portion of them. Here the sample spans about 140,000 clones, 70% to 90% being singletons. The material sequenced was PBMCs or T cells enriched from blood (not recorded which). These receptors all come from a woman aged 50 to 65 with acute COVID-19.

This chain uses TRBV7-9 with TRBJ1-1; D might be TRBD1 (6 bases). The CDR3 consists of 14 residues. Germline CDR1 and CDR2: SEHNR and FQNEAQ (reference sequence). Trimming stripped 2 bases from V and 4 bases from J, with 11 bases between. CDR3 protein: CASSLRGSGTEAFF. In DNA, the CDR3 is TGTGCCAGCAGCTTAAGGGGGTCTGGCACTGAAGCTTTCTTT.

Written as DNA, the CDR3 is TGTGCCAGCAGCCCCCGCTCCAGGACCTACGAGCAGTACTTC. Protein product: CASSPRSRTYEQYF. This chain links TRBV7-8 with TRBJ2-7, with D unresolved. The germline V gene has CDR1 SGHVS and CDR2 FQNEAQ. The CDR3 runs 14 residues. Trimming took off 5 bases at V and 2 bases at J, with 13 bases between the two ends.

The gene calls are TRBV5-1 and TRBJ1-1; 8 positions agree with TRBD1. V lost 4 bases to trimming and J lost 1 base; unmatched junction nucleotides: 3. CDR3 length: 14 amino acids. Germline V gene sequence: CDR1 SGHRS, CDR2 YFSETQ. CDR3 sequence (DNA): TGCGCCAGCAGCCCGGGACAGGCGAACACTGAAGCTTTCTTT. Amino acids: CASSPGQANTEAFF.

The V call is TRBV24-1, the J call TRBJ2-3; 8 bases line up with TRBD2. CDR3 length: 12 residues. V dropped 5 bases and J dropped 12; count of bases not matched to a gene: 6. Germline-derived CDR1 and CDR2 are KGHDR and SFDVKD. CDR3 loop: CATSASGTSQYF. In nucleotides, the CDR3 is TGTGCCACCAGTGCCTCCGGGACTAGTCAGTATTTT.

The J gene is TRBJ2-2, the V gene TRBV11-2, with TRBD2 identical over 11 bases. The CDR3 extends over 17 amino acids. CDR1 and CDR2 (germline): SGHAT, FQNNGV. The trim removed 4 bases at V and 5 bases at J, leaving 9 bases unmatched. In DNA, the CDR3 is TGTGCCAGCAGCTCCTATACGACTAGCGGGATTACCGGGGAGCTGTTTTTT. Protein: CASSSYTTSGITGELFF. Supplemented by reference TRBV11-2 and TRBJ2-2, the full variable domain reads EAGVAQSPRYKIIEKRQSVAFWCNPISGHATLYWYQQILGQGPKLLIQFQNNGVVDDSQLPKDRFSAERLKGVDSTLKIQPAKLEDSAVYLCASSSYTTSGITGELFFGEGSRLTVL.

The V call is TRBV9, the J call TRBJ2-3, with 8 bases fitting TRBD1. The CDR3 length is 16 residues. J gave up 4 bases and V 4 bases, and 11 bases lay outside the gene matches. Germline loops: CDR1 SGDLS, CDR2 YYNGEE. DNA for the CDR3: TGTGCCAGCAGCAGGACACCGGGACAGGCCGCAGATACGCAGTATTTT. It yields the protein CASSRTPGQAADTQYF.

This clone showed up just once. CDR3 in DNA: TGTGCCAGCTTTTGCGCGGCATACTACGAGCAGTACTTC. Its translation: CASFCAAYYEQYF. The chain joins TRBV21-1 to TRBJ2-7; no DNA check was done on the table's D call, TRBD2. TRBV21-1 is a documented pseudogene. The CDR3 is made up of 13 amino acids.